These 22 T cell receptor beta chains came from one sample sequenced in a study of blood T cell repertoires in COVID-19. Assay used: immunoSEQ multiplex PCR; TCRdb lists only in-frame clones, some missing. The profile shows about 250,000 clones, 85% to 90% of them singletons. Material for sequencing was peripheral blood. The source of these receptors is an elderly man with acute or convalescent COVID-19.

The chain is built from TRBV18 and TRBJ2-3; tentatively, D is TRBD1 (6 bases). Germline V gene data show CDR1 as KGHSH and CDR2 as LQKENI. This CDR3 comprises 17 residues. V lost 3 bases and J lost 2, with 18 bases in between. CDR3 residues: CASSPQQGIKYTDTQYF. CDR3 sequence (DNA): TGTGCCAGCTCACCTCAGCAGGGGATTAAATACACAGATACGCAGTATTTT.

The chain recombines TRBV4-3 with TRBJ1-3; TRBD1 might be the D (6 bases). CDR3 length equals 17 residues. The V gene's germline CDR1 is LGHNA and CDR2 YSLEER. V lost 0 bases and J 0 bases, leaving 12 bases between the germline ends. Here the CDR3 reads CASSQDRTVLSGNTIYF. The DNA for the CDR3 is TGCGCCAGCAGCCAAGATAGGACAGTACTCTCTGGAAACACCATATATTTT.

J is TRBJ1-2 and V is TRBV6-6; D is unclear. The length of the CDR3 is 13 residues. Per germline, CDR1 MNHNY and CDR2 SVGAGI (reference sequence). V was shortened by 5 bases and J by 0 bases, with 7 bases between the two germline ends. This CDR3 reads CASSLQTNYGYTF. DNA for the CDR3: TGTGCCAGCAGTCTACAGACTAACTATGGCTACACCTTC.

The chain joins TRBV11-2 to TRBJ2-3; 10 bases fit TRBD2. The CDR3 totals 16 residues. The V segment lost 5 bases and the J segment 8 bases; nucleotides outside the gene matches: 13. Germline V gene lookup returns CDR1 SGHAT and CDR2 FQNNGV. The CDR3 DNA reads as TGTGCCAGCAGCCAAAGGGCTAGCGGGAGTGGGGGTACGCAGTATTTT. This codes for CASSQRASGSGGTQYF.

This chain uses TRBV5-1 with TRBJ2-6, with D unclear. CDR3 length: 14 residues. Between the trimmed V and J ends, which lost 4 bases and 0 bases, there was a span of 5 bases. Germline V CDR1 and CDR2: SGHRS, YFSETQ. CDR3 bases: TGCGCCAGCAGCCTGAGCTCTGGGGCCAACGTCCTGACTTTC. Translation: CASSLSSGANVLTF.

The gene calls are TRBV6-2 or TRBV6-3 and TRBJ2-4; a possible D gene is TRBD2 (5 bases). This CDR3 is 15 amino acids long. V lost 6 bases to trimming and J lost 0 bases, with 12 bases between them. CDR1 is MNHEY and CDR2 is SVGEGT in the germline V gene. This CDR3 reads CASSSPGEAKNIQYF. DNA of the CDR3: TGTGCCAGCAGCTCCCCCGGGGAAGCCAAAAACATTCAGTACTTC.

Regarding this clone: This sample also contains other DNA sequences that code for the same CDR3. This rearrangement joins TRBV6-5 to TRBJ2-3; TRBD1 matches 8 bases. After removal of 2 bases from V and 4 bases from J, the junction contained 5 bases not matched to a gene. The CDR3 is 15 amino acids. The germline CDR1 and CDR2 sequences are MNHEY and SVGAGI. This CDR3 is CASSYDTQGADTQYF. The CDR3 nucleotides are TGTGCCAGCAGTTACGACACACAGGGGGCAGATACGCAGTATTTT.

In its sample, this clone was seen a few times. The chain has TRBV19 and TRBJ1-5, with 8 bases lining up with TRBD1. Germline V gene lookup returns CDR1 LNHDA and CDR2 SQIVND (reference sequence). CDR3 length: 16 amino acids. Trimming at V came to 3 bases and at J to 5 bases, leaving 9 bases not matched to a gene. In nucleotides, the CDR3 is TGTGCCAGTAGTATGGGGGGACAGGCCACCCATCAGCCCCAGCATTTT. Translated, it gives CASSMGGQATHQPQHF.

The chain recombines TRBV19 with TRBJ1-4; 7 bases fit TRBD1. The CDR3 runs to 13 residues. Germline trimming cut 7 bases from V and 7 bases from J; bases unmatched to any gene: 6. Germline V gene lookup returns CDR1 LNHDA and CDR2 SQIVND (reference sequence). This CDR3 is CASTTGWSEKLFF. The CDR3 coding sequence is TGTGCCAGTACGACAGGGTGGAGTGAAAAACTGTTTTTT.

V and J are TRBV21-1 and TRBJ2-2; the D call in the table, TRBD2, was not verified against the DNA. TRBV21-1 is a pseudogene. The CDR3 runs to 14 residues. The CDR3 sequence: CASSKERGNGELFF. Here the CDR3 DNA reads TGTGCCAGCAGCAAAGAGCGGGGTAACGGGGAGCTGTTTTTT.

The chain uses TRBV7-8 and TRBJ2-1, with 9 bases that match TRBD1. Germline values: CDR1 SGHVS, CDR2 FQNEAQ. The CDR3 sequence is 16 residues long. With V trimmed by 2 bases and J by 8 bases, 10 bases remained unmatched. CDR3 DNA: TGTGCCAGCAGCTTATCCGGACAGGGGAGGCACGATGAGCAGTTCTTC. This encodes CASSLSGQGRHDEQFF.

The chain uses TRBV7-6 and TRBJ2-2; 10 nucleotides agree with TRBD2. The CDR3 runs 17 residues. CDR1 SGHVS and CDR2 FNYEAQ come from the germline V gene. The J segment lost 5 bases and the V segment lost 4 bases, leaving 10 bases of the junction unmatched. The CDR3 loop is CASSSWTSGPRTGELFF. Written as DNA, the CDR3 is TGTGCCAGCAGCTCCTGGACTAGCGGCCCGAGGACCGGGGAGCTGTTTTTT.

The chain uses TRBV6-6 and TRBJ2-5; 13 nucleotides align to TRBD2. V lost 8 bases and J lost 1; bases outside the gene matches: 1. This CDR3 spans 14 amino acids. CDR1 is MNHNY and CDR2 is SVGAGI in the germline V gene (reference sequence). DNA for the CDR3: TGTGCCAGCCGGACTAGCGGGGGCCAAGAGACCCAGTACTTC. Translation gives CASRTSGGQETQYF.

V usage is TRBV3-1 (or the pseudogene TRBV3-2) and J usage is TRBJ2-2, with 9 bases identical to TRBD2. Losses at the gene ends were 1 base for V and 7 bases for J; bases not matched to a gene: 7. The CDR3 is 16 amino acids. From germline, CDR1 is LGHDT and CDR2 YNNKEL (reference sequence). Written as DNA, the CDR3 is TGTGCCAGCAGCCAAGGGAGCGGGGGGCCAAACGGGGAGCTGTTTTTT. Its translation is CASSQGSGGPNGELFF.

This clone has only a few counts. The rearrangement uses TRBV6-6 and TRBJ2-1; 13 bases map to TRBD2. V lost 2 bases to trimming and J lost 8 bases; unmatched junction nucleotides: 3. Germline assignment: CDR1 MNHNY and CDR2 SVGAGI (reference sequence). The length of the CDR3 is 15 residues. Written as DNA, the CDR3 is TGTGCCAGCAGTTACCACGGACTAGCGGGAGATGAGCAGTTCTTC. It is translated as CASSYHGLAGDEQFF.

This sequence joins TRBV30 and TRBJ1-5, with D perhaps matching TRBD1 (6 bases). CDR1 is GTSNPN and CDR2 is SVGIG in the germline V gene (reference sequence). The CDR3 consists of 14 residues. Trimming took 2 bases from V and 3 from J, leaving 11 bases between them. CDR3 loop: CAWSPDRNNQPQHF. In DNA, the CDR3 is TGTGCCTGGAGTCCAGACAGGAACAATCAGCCCCAGCATTTT.

This rearrangement joins TRBV7-2 to TRBJ2-3; weak D call: TRBD1 (6 bases). Germline-derived CDR1 and CDR2 are SGHTA and FQGNSA. The CDR3 contains 14 residues. The germline V and J ends were trimmed by 2 bases and 2 bases, with 8 bases remaining between them. CDR3 DNA: TGTGCCAGCAGCTTACACAGGGCCACAGATACGCAGTATTTT. Protein product: CASSLHRATDTQYF. Complete variable domain (other parts from reference TRBV7-2 and TRBJ2-3): GAGVSQSPSNKVTEKGKDVELRCDPISGHTALYWYRQSLGQGLEFLIYFQGNSAPDKSGLPSDRFSAERTGGSVSTLTIQRTQQEDSAVYLCASSLHRATDTQYFGPGTRLTVL.

The chain employs TRBV19 and TRBJ2-4, with a weak D call TRBD1 (6 bases). V dropped 3 bases and J dropped 0 bases, with 12 bases sitting between them. The germline V gene has CDR1 LNHDA and CDR2 SQIVND (reference sequence). This CDR3 region has 16 residues. In nucleotides, the CDR3 is TGTGCCAGTAGTATGACAGGAAAACTAGCCAAAAACATTCAGTACTTC. The encoded protein is CASSMTGKLAKNIQYF.

This clone is a singleton in its sample. The gene calls are TRBV7-2 and TRBJ1-2, with D tentatively TRBD1 (6 bases). Per the germline V gene, CDR1 is SGHTA and CDR2 is FQGNSA. CDR3 length equals 15 residues. Between the trimmed V and J ends, which lost 5 bases and 7 bases, there was a span of 20 bases. This chain's CDR3 is CASSRDIPVSGGYTF. The CDR3 nucleotides read TGTGCCAGCAGCAGGGACATCCCTGTGTCGGGTGGCTACACCTTC. Full variable domain (outside the CDR3, taken from reference TRBV7-2 and TRBJ1-2): GAGVSQSPSNKVTEKGKDVELRCDPISGHTALYWYRQSLGQGLEFLIYFQGNSAPDKSGLPSDRFSAERTGGSVSTLTIQRTQQEDSAVYLCASSRDIPVSGGYTFGSGTRLTVV.

This sequence joins TRBV18 and TRBJ2-7, with 10 bases that match TRBD1. CDR3 length: 15 residues. Trimming at V came to 4 bases and at J to 3 bases, leaving 6 bases not matched to a gene. Germline-derived CDR1 and CDR2 are KGHSH and LQKENI. The CDR3 reads CASSRDRGLGYEQYF. In DNA form, the CDR3 reads TGTGCCAGCTCACGAGACAGGGGGCTTGGCTACGAGCAGTACTTC.

In this sample, this clone turned up once. CDR3 sequence (DNA): TGTGCCAGCAGCTTAAACGCAGGGGGCACCTACGAGCAGTACTTC. It specifies CASSLNAGGTYEQYF. The V call is TRBV11-2, the J call TRBJ2-7, with 8 nucleotides matching TRBD1. The ends lost 2 bases at V and 2 bases at J; junction bases unmatched: 5. The CDR3 consists of 15 residues. Germline CDR1 reads SGHAT; CDR2 reads FQNNGV.

This clone was counted a single time. This chain joins TRBV6-5 and TRBJ2-7, with 8 bases matching TRBD1. Matching the DNA end better, TRBJ2-1 makes the J call doubtful. The CDR3 runs to 13 residues. Germline V gene sequence: CDR1 MNHEY, CDR2 SVGAGI. The CDR3 region has the DNA TGTGCCAGCACAGGGACAGGATTAAATGAGCAGTTCTTC. Encoded protein: CASTGTGLNEQFF.